A selection of T cell receptor beta chains follows, all from one sample in a study of T cell clonotyping in hematopoietic cell transplantation. Assay used: immunoSEQ multiplex PCR; TCRdb lists only in-frame clones, some missing. The sample holds about 9,300 clones, more than 80% seen once. The source was PBMCs, collected at the time of graft-versus-host disease after allogeneic stem cell transplant. All receptors derive from a male patient in his sixties who had an allogeneic stem cell transplant from an unrelated donor, so the T cells may come from the graft donor. Some clones in this sample may be carry-over from other donors' samples. CDR3s include the opening cysteine and the closing phenylalanine or tryptophan. A D gene is named only where the DNA matches it firmly. Clone size, where shown, is once, few, many, or a class for clones that have expanded.

>NA|few|TRBV6-1|TRBJ2-3
TGTGCCAGCAGTGCGGGTCTTGTCACAGATACGCAGTATTTT
CASSAGLVTDTQYF
>NA|NA|TRBV7-9|TRBJ1-1
TGTGCCAGCAGCTTAGACACTGAAGCTTTCTTT
CASSLDTEAFF
>NA|NA|TRBV5-6|TRBJ2-3
TGTGCCAGCAGCCTCTGGGACATACCCACAGATACGCAGTATTTT
CASSLWDIPTDTQYF
>TRBD1|once|TRBV5-1|TRBJ2-3
TGCGCCAGCAGCTTGGTAGGGGGCCTCACAGATACGCAGTATTTT
CASSLVGGLTDTQYF
>NA|NA|TRBV7-2|TRBJ2-2
TGTGCCAGCAGCTTAGCGACAGGCACCGGGGAGCTGTTTTTT
CASSLATGTGELFF
>TRBD2|NA|TRBV4-3|TRBJ2-7
TGCGCCAGCAGCCCTTGGACTAGCGGGGGCCACGAGCAGTACTTC
CASSPWTSGGHEQYF
>TRBD1|NA|TRBV7-9|TRBJ1-2
TGTGCCAGCAGCCCGTCGACAGGGGGCCATGGCTACACCTTC
CASSPSTGGHGYTF
>TRBD1|NA|TRBV4-1|TRBJ1-2
TGCGCCAGCAGCCAAGGGACAGGGGGTAATAACTATGGCTACACCTTC
CASSQGTGGNNYGYTF
>TRBD1|NA|TRBV30|TRBJ1-5
TGTGCCTGGAGGGGGGCAGGGGGTATACAGCCCCAGCATTTT
CAWRGAGGIQPQHF
>NA|once|TRBV6-1|TRBJ1-6
TGTGCCAGCAGTGAGAGTATGGGGGGGCTCTCCTATAATTCACCCCTCCACTTT
CASSESMGGLSYNSPLHF
>NA|NA|TRBV5-5|TRBJ2-5
TGTGCCAGCAGCTTGTACGGGACGGCTGACCAAGAGACCCAGTACTTC
CASSLYGTADQETQYF
>NA|NA|TRBV23-1|TRBJ2-5
TGCGCCAGCAGTCAAGAAGTCGAGACCCAGTACTTC
CASSQEVETQYF
>TRBD1|few|TRBV25-1|TRBJ2-7
TGTGCCAGCAGTGAACAGGGGGATGACGAGCAGTACTTC
CASSEQGDDEQYF
>NA|NA|TRBV7-8|TRBJ2-5
TGTGCCAGCAGCTTAGTTTATTTAGGGGAGACCCAGTACTTC
CASSLVYLGETQYF
>TRBD1|NA|TRBV6-1|TRBJ1-2
TGTGCCAGCAGTGTCGGGACAGGGGCTTCCTTCTATGGCTACACCTTC
CASSVGTGASFYGYTF
>NA|NA|TRBV5-6|TRBJ2-4
TGTGCCAGCAGCTTGGGTTCTGGTCCCAAGATTCAGTACTTC
CASSLGSGPKIQYF
>NA|NA|TRBV7-8|TRBJ1-5
TGTGCCAGCAGCTCCCCAGGGGATCAGCCCCAGCATTTT
CASSSPGDQPQHF
>NA|NA|TRBV25-1|TRBJ2-7
TGTGCCAGCAGTGAATACGGGGGAGGCGAGCAGTACTTC
CASSEYGGGEQYF
>NA|few|TRBV27|TRBJ2-6
TGTGCCAGCAGTTTATGGCATCATTCTGGGGCCAACGTCCTGACTTTC
CASSLWHHSGANVLTF
>NA|few|TRBV7-2|TRBJ1-2
TGTGCCAGCAGATCCGGTAGGAATGGCTACACCTTC
CASRSGRNGYTF
>NA|NA|TRBV7-2|TRBJ2-2
TGTGCCAGCAGCTTAGGGGCAGGGGAGACCGGGGAGCTGTTTTTT
CASSLGAGETGELFF
>NA|few|TRBV10-3|TRBJ1-1
TGTGCCACCACTATGGGACTCACTGAAGCTTTCTTT
CATTMGLTEAFF
>NA|once|TRBV5-6|TRBJ1-2
TGTGCCAGCAGCTTGAACCGACAGCCGAACTATGGCTACACCTTC
CASSLNRQPNYGYTF
>NA|NA|TRBV7-2|TRBJ2-7
TGTGCCAGCAGCCCTGCATACAGTGCGCGAAGCGAGCAGTACTTC
CASSPAYSARSEQYF
>NA|NA|TRBV14|TRBJ2-1
TGTGCCAGCAGCCAAGGACTTTCAGTAGCTGAGCAGTTCTTC
CASSQGLSVAEQFF
>NA|NA|TRBV7-2|TRBJ1-1
TGTGCCAGCAGCCCACGTCGGGGAGTGGCTGAAGCTTTCTTT
CASSPRRGVAEAFF
>TRBD2|NA|TRBV4-2|TRBJ2-3
TGTGCCAGCAGCCAGGAACGAAGGGAGGGATGGTCGGATACGCAGTATTTT
CASSQERREGWSDTQYF
>TRBD1|NA|TRBV4-2|TRBJ1-6
TGTGCCAGCAGCCAAGATGGCACAGGGGGCGATTCACCCCTCCACTTT
CASSQDGTGGDSPLHF
>NA|NA|TRBV4-1|TRBJ1-5
TGCGCCAGCAGCCCCCCCGGGGTTCGTCAGCCCCAGCATTTT
CASSPPGVRQPQHF
>NA|NA|TRBV5-6|TRBJ2-7
TGTGCCAGCAGCTTTTTGGGTGGAGTAGGCGAGCAGTACTTC
CASSFLGGVGEQYF
>TRBD1|NA|TRBV7-2|TRBJ2-7
TGTGCCAGCAGCTTCAGAGACAGGGGCGACTACGAGCAGTACTTC
CASSFRDRGDYEQYF
>NA|few|TRBV27|TRBJ1-1
TGTGCCAGTAGGGAAACGAACACTGAAGCTTTCTTT
CASRETNTEAFF
>TRBD1|NA|TRBV27|TRBJ2-3
TGTGCCAGCAGTATGGGGACAGGGGGACCGGCAGATACGCAGTATTTT
CASSMGTGGPADTQYF
>TRBD1|NA|TRBV7-9|TRBJ1-2
TGTGCCAGCAGTTCCGGGACAGGGAACTATGGCTACACCTTC
CASSSGTGNYGYTF
>NA|NA|TRBV29-1|TRBJ1-4
TGCAGCGTTGAAGGTCCGGGAAGACCAGAAAAACTGTTTTTT
CSVEGPGRPEKLFF
>NA|NA|TRBV7-9|TRBJ2-3
TGTGCCAGCAGCTTTGGCCCGGATACGCAGTATTTT
CASSFGPDTQYF
>TRBD1|NA|TRBV6-5|TRBJ1-2
TGTGCCAGCACCCTACAGGGGGCTGGCTATGGCTACACCTTC
CASTLQGAGYGYTF